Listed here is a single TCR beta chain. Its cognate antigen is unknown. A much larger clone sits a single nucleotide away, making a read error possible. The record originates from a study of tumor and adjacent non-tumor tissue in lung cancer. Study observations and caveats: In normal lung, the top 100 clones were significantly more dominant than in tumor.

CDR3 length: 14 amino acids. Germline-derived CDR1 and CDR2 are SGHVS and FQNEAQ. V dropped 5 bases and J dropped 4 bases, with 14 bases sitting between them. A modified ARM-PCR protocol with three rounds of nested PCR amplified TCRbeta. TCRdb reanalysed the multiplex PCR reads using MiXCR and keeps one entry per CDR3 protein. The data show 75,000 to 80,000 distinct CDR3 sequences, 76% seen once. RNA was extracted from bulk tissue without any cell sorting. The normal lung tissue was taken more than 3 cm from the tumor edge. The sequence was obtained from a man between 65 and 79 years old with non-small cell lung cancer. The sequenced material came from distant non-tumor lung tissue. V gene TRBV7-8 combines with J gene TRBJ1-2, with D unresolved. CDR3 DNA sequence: TGTGCCAGCAGCCCGGGCCCCGTGTGCTATGGCTACACCTTC. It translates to CASSPGPVCYGYTF. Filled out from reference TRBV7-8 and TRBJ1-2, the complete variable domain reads GAGVSQSPRYKVAKRGQDVALRCDPISGHVSLFWYQQALGQGPEFLTYFQNEAQLDKSGLPSDRFFAERPEGSVSTLKIQRTQQEDSAVYLCASSPGPVCYGYTFGSGTRLTVV.